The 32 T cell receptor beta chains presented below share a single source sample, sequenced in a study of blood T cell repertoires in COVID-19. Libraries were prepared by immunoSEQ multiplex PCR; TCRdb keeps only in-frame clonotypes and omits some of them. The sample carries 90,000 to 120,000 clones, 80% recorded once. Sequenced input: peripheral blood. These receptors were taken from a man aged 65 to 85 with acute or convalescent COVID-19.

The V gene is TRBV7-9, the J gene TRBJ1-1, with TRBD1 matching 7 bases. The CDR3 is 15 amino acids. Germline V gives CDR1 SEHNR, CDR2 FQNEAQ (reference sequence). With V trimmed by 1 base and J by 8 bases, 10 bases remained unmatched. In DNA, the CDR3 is TGTGCCAGCAGCTTAGGGACAGGCTTTGCCGGCGAAGCTTTCTTT. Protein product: CASSLGTGFAGEAFF.

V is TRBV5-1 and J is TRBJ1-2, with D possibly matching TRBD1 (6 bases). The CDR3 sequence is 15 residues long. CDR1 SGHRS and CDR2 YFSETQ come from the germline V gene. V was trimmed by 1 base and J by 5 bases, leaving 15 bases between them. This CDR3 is CASSLQTGLEYGYTF. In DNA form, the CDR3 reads TGCGCCAGCAGCTTGCAAACAGGGCTGGAGTATGGCTACACCTTC.

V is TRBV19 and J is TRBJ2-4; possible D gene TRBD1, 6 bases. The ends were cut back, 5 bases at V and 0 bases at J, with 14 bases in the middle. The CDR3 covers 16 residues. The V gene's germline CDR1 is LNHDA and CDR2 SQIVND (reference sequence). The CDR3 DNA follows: TGTGCCAGTAGTCCCCGGACAGCTCTAGCCAAAAACATTCAGTACTTC. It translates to CASSPRTALAKNIQYF.

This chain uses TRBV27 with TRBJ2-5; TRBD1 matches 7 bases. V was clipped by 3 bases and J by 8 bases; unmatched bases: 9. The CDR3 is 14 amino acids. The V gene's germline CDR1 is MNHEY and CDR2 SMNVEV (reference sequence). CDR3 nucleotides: TGTGCCAGCAGTTTCTTAGGGGGCGGTGGAACCCAGTACTTC. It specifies CASSFLGGGGTQYF.

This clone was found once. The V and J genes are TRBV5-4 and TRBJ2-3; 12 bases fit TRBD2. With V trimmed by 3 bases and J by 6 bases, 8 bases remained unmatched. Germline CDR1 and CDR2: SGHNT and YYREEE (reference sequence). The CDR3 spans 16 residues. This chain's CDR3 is CASSSGLAGGTDTQYF. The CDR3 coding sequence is TGTGCCAGCAGCTCGGGGCTAGCGGGGGGGACCGATACGCAGTATTTT.

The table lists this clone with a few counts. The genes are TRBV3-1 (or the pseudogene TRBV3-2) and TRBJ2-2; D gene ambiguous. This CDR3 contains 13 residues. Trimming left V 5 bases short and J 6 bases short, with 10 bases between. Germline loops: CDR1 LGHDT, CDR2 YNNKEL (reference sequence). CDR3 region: CASSVSLAGELFF. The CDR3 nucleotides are TGTGCCAGCAGCGTCTCCCTCGCCGGGGAGCTGTTTTTT.

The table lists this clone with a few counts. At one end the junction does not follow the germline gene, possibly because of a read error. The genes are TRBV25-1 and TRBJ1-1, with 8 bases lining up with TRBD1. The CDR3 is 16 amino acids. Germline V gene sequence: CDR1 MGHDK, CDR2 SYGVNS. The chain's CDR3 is CASSESRTGLNPEAFF. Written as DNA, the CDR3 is TGTGCCAGCAGTGAATCTCGGACAGGGTTGAACCCTGAAGCTTTCTTT.

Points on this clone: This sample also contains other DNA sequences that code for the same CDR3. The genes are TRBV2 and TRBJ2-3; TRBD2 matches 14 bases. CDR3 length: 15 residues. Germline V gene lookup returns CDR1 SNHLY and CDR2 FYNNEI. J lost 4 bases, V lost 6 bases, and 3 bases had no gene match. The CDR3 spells CASSGTSGGADTQYF. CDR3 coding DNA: TGTGCCAGCAGCGGGACTAGCGGGGGAGCAGATACGCAGTATTTT.

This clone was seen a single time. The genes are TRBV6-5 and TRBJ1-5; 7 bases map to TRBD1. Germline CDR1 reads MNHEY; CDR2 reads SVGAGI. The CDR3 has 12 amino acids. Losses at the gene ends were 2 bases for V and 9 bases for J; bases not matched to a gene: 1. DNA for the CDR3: TGTGCCAGCAGTTACCCAGGGGGGCCCCAGCATTTT. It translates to CASSYPGGPQHF.

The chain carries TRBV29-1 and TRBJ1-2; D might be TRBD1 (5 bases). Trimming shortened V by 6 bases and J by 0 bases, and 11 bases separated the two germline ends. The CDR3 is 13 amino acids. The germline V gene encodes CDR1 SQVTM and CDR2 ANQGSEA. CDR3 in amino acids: CSVGGTSNYGYTF. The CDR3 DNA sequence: TGCAGCGTGGGAGGGACCTCTAACTATGGCTACACCTTC.

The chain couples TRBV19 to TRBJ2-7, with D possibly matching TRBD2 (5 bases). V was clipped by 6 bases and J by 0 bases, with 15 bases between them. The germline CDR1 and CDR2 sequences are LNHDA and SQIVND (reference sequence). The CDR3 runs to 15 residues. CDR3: CASRDGAGGSYEQYF. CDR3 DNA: TGTGCCAGTAGAGATGGCGCAGGAGGCTCCTACGAGCAGTACTTC.

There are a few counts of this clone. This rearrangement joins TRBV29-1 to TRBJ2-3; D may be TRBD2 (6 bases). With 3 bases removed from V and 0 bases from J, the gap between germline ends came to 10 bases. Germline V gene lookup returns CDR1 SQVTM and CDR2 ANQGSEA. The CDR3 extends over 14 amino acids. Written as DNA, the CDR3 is TGCAGCGTTGACGCGGGAAGCAGCACAGATACGCAGTATTTT. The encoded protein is CSVDAGSSTDTQYF.

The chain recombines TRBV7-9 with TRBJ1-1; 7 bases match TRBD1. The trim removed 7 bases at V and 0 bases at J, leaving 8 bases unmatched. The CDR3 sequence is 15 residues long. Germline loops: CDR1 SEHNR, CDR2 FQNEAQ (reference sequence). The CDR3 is CASTEQGYLNTEAFF. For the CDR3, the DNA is TGTGCCAGCACCGAACAGGGGTATTTGAACACTGAAGCTTTCTTT.

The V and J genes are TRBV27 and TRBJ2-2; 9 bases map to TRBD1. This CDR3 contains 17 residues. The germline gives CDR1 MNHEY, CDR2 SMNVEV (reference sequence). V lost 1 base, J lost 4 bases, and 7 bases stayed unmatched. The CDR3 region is CASSLWTGAPSTGELFF. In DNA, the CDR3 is TGTGCCAGCAGTTTATGGACAGGGGCGCCGAGCACCGGGGAGCTGTTTTTT.

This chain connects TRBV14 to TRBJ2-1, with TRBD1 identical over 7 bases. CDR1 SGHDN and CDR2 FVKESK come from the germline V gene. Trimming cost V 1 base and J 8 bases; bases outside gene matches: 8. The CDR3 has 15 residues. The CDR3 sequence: CASSQGKGRGHEQFF. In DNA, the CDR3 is TGTGCCAGCAGCCAAGGAAAGGGAAGGGGGCATGAGCAGTTCTTC.

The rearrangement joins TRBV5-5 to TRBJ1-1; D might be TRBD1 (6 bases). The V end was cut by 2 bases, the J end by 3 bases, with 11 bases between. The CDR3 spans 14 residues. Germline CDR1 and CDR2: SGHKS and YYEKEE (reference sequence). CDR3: CASSLGGYDTEAFF. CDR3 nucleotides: TGTGCCAGCAGCTTAGGGGGATACGACACTGAAGCTTTCTTT.

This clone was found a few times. DNA for the CDR3: TGTGCCATCAGTCCACATACAGGGGGGATGGAAACAGATACGCAGTATTTT. Translation: CAISPHTGGMETDTQYF. This sequence joins TRBV10-3 and TRBJ2-3; 8 bases line up with TRBD1. CDR3 length equals 17 residues. With 5 bases clipped from V and 3 bases from J, the junction kept 13 bases outside the gene matches. Looked up from germline, CDR1 is ENHRY and CDR2 is SYGVKD.

The CDR3 loop reads CASSTTGGGTYEQYF. CDR3 in DNA: TGTGCCAGTAGTACTACAGGGGGAGGAACCTACGAGCAGTACTTC. This chain connects TRBV19 to TRBJ2-7, with 8 bases matching TRBD1. CDR1 is LNHDA, CDR2 SQIVND, per germline (reference sequence). The CDR3 is 15 residues long. J was trimmed by 2 bases and V by 4 bases; bases with no gene match: 7.

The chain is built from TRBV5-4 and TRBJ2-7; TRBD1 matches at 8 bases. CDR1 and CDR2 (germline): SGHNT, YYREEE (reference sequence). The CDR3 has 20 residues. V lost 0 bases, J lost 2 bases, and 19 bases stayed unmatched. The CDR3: CASSLAHGVVGTGRPYEQYF. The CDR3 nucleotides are TGTGCCAGCAGCTTGGCGCACGGGGTGGTAGGGACAGGAAGACCCTACGAGCAGTACTTC.

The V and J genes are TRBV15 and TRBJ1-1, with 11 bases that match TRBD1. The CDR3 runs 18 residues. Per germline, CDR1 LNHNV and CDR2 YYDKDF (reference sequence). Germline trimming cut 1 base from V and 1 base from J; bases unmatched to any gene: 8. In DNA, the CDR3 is TGTGCCACCAGCAGAGTGGGACAGGGGGTTCTATCGAACACTGAAGCTTTCTTT. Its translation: CATSRVGQGVLSNTEAFF.

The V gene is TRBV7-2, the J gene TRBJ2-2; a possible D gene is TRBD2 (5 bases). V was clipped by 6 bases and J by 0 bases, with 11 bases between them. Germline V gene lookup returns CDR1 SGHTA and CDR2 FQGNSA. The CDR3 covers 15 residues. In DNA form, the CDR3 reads TGTGCCAGCAGTGCCACAGCGGCGAACACCGGGGAGCTGTTTTTT. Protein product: CASSATAANTGELFF.

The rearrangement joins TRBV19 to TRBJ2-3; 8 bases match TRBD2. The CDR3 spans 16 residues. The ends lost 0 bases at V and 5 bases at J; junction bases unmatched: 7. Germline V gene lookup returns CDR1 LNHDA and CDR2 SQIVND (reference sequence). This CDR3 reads CASSIDLRGGKDTQYF. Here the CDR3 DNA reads TGTGCCAGTAGTATAGATCTCCGGGGGGGAAAAGATACGCAGTATTTT.

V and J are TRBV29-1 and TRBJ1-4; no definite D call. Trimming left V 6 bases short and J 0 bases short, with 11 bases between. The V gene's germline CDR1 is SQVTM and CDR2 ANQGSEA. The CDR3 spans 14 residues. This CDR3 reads CSVTKFATNEKLFF. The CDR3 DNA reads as TGCAGCGTGACTAAGTTCGCAACTAATGAAAAACTGTTTTTT.

Here the CDR3 reads CASSQGLVVVEQFF. The CDR3 nucleotides read TGTGCCAGCAGCCAGGGACTAGTAGTGGTTGAGCAGTTCTTC. This chain uses TRBV3-1 (or the pseudogene TRBV3-2) with TRBJ2-1, with 8 bases aligning to TRBD2. This CDR3 comprises 14 residues. Germline-derived CDR1 and CDR2 are LGHDT and YNNKEL (reference sequence). J was trimmed by 9 bases and V by 3 bases; bases with no gene match: 7.

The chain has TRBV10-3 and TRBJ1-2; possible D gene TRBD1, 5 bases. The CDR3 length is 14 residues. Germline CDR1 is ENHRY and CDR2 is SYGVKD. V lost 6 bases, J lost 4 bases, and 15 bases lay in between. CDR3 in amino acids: CAIRIDSLTYGYTF. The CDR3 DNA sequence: TGTGCCATCAGGATAGACAGCTTAACCTATGGCTACACCTTC.

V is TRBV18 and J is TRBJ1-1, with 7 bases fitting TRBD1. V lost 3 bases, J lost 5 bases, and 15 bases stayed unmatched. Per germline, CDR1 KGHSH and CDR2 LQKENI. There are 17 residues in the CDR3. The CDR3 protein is CASSPPYSGGRGTEAFF. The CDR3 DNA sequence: TGTGCCAGCTCACCCCCTTACTCAGGGGGAAGAGGGACTGAAGCTTTCTTT.

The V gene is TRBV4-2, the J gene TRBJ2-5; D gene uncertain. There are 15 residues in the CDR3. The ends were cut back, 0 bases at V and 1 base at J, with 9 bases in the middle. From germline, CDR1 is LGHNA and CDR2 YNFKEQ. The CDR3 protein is CASSQEFRPQETQYF. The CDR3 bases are TGTGCCAGCAGCCAAGAATTCAGGCCCCAAGAGACCCAGTACTTC.

Here the CDR3 reads CASSSGGQGAIGYTF. The CDR3 region has the DNA TGTGCCAGCAGTTCAGGGGGACAGGGGGCGATTGGCTACACCTTC. The chain uses TRBV6-5 and TRBJ1-2, with 12 bases aligning to TRBD1. Germline V CDR1 and CDR2: MNHEY, SVGAGI. CDR3 length: 15 amino acids. V lost 4 bases and J lost 7; bases outside the gene matches: 7.

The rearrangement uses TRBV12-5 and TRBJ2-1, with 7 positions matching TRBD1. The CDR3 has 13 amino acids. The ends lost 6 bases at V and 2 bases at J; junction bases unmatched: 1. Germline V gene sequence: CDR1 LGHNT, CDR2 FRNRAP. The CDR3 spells CASGTGPYNEQFF. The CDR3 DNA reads TGTGCTAGTGGGACAGGGCCCTACAATGAGCAGTTCTTC.

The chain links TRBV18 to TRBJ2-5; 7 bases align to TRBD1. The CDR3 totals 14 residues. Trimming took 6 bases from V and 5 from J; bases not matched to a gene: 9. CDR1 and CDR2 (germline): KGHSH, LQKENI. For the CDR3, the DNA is TGTGCCAGCTCCCCAGCCAGGGGGAAGGAGACCCAGTACTTC. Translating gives CASSPARGKETQYF.

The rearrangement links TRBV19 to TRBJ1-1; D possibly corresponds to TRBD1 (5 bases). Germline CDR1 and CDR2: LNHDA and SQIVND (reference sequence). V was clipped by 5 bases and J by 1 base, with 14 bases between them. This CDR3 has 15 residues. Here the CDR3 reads CASSVNRGGNTEAFF. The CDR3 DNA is TGTGCCAGTAGTGTCAACCGGGGGGGGAACACTGAAGCTTTCTTT. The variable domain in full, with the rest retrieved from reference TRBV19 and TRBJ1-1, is DGGITQSPKYLFRKEGQNVTLSCEQNLNHDAMYWYRQDPGQGLRLIYYSQIVNDFQKGDIAEGYSVSREKKESFPLTVTSAQKNPTAFYLCASSVNRGGNTEAFFGQGTRLTVV.

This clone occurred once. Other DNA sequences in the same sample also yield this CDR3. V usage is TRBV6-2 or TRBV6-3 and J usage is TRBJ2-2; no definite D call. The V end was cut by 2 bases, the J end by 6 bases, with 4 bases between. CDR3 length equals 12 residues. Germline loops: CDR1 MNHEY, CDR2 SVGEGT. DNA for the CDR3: TGTGCCAGCAGTTACCCGTCCGGGGAGCTGTTTTTT. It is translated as CASSYPSGELFF.